These T cell receptor beta chains were read from a single sample in a study of shared clonotypes between healthy human individuals. This table comes from immunoSEQ multiplex PCR, and its TCRdb copy is limited to in-frame clones, with some not included. In the table there are approximately 1.5 million clones, 97% to 99% of which are singletons. The sequencing sample was made of naive CD4+ T cells sorted from blood. These receptors were collected from a man younger than 40 in good health. Both conserved end residues are part of each CDR3. The order of the fields is clone size, V gene, D gene, J gene, CDR3 protein, CDR3 DNA. D genes are given only for firm matches. For some rows the clone size is stated as once, few or many, or as a class when expanded; others skip it.

>once|TRBV5-1|NA|TRBJ1-3
CASSLGTENTIYF
TGCGCCAGCAGCTTGGGTACGGAAAACACCATATATTTT
>NA|TRBV6-5|NA|TRBJ2-1
CASSPGTNYNEQFF
TGTGCCAGCAGTCCCGGGACCAACTACAATGAGCAGTTCTTC
>NA|TRBV5-1|NA|TRBJ1-3
CASHEELSGNTIYF
TGCGCCAGCCATGAAGAGCTCTCTGGAAACACCATATATTTT
>NA|TRBV2|TRBD2|TRBJ2-5
CASNRRETETQYF
TGTGCCAGCAATCGGCGGGAGACGGAGACCCAGTACTTC
>NA|TRBV4-1|NA|TRBJ2-5
CASSQEFASLETQYF
TGCGCCAGCAGCCAAGAATTTGCTAGTTTAGAGACCCAGTACTTC
>NA|TRBV27|NA|TRBJ1-5
CASSLLAGSNQPQHF
TGTGCCAGCAGTTTATTGGCAGGGAGCAATCAGCCCCAGCATTTT
>NA|TRBV28|TRBD2|TRBJ2-7
CASSEITGTSGPYEQYF
TGTGCCAGCAGCGAAATCACCGGGACTAGCGGTCCCTACGAGCAGTACTTC
>NA|TRBV29-1|NA|TRBJ2-3
CSVIKPTGYTDTQYF
TGCAGCGTAATCAAGCCTACAGGGTACACAGATACGCAGTATTTT
>NA|TRBV11-2|TRBD2|TRBJ2-1
CASSRLAGMSYNEQFF
TGTGCCAGCAGCCGACTAGCGGGAATGTCCTACAATGAGCAGTTCTTC
>NA|TRBV7-6|NA|TRBJ1-5
CASSLGGTLDQPQHF
TGTGCCAGCAGCTTAGGAGGGACACTTGATCAGCCCCAGCATTTT
>NA|TRBV5-4|TRBD2|TRBJ2-5
CASSHALAGSEYF
TGTGCCAGCAGCCACGCCCTAGCGGGGTCCGAGTACTTC
>NA|TRBV10-1|NA|TRBJ2-1
CASSGRTNNEQFF
TGCGCCAGCAGTGGTAGGACCAACAATGAGCAGTTCTTC
>NA|TRBV10-3|NA|TRBJ1-2
CAISESHLYGYTF
TGTGCCATCAGTGAGTCACACCTCTATGGCTACACCTTC
>NA|TRBV5-1|NA|TRBJ2-1
CASSLESPVGFF
TGCGCCAGCAGCTTGGAGTCCCCGGTCGGGTTCTTC
>NA|TRBV28|TRBD1|TRBJ2-7
CASSFTLGQPSSYEQYF
TGTGCCAGCAGTTTCACCCTGGGACAGCCCAGCTCCTACGAGCAGTACTTC
>NA|TRBV23-1|NA|TRBJ2-7
CASSHNSYEQYF
TGCGCCAGCAGTCATAACTCCTACGAGCAGTACTTC
>NA|TRBV7-3|NA|TRBJ2-7
CASSPSYEQYF
TGTGCCAGCAGCCCGTCCTACGAGCAGTACTTC
>NA|TRBV5-1|TRBD2|TRBJ2-7
CASSLGSGTLSYEQYF
TGCGCCAGCAGCTTGGGTAGCGGGACCCTCTCCTACGAGCAGTACTTC
>NA|TRBV29-1|NA|TRBJ2-1
CSVVILVSYNEQFF
TGCAGCGTTGTTATACTAGTTTCCTACAATGAGCAGTTCTTC
>NA|TRBV18|NA|TRBJ1-1
CASSRDSNTEAFF
TGTGCCAGCTCGCGAGACAGCAACACTGAAGCTTTCTTT
>NA|TRBV4-3|NA|TRBJ2-2
CASSQEGRGDTGELFF
TGCGCCAGCAGCCAAGAGGGCAGGGGTGACACCGGGGAGCTGTTTTTT
>NA|TRBV9|NA|TRBJ2-7
CASSVGPGGDLYEQYF
TGTGCCAGCAGCGTAGGCCCCGGCGGGGACCTCTACGAGCAGTACTTC
>NA|TRBV4-1|NA|TRBJ2-5
CASSQENSRETQYF
TGCGCCAGCAGCCAAGAAAACAGCCGTGAGACCCAGTACTTC
>NA|TRBV5-4|TRBD1|TRBJ2-7
CASSLDRGSHEQYF
TGTGCCAGCAGCCTCGACAGGGGGTCTCACGAGCAGTACTTC
>NA|TRBV2|TRBD1|TRBJ1-5
CASSGGRGRNQPQHF
TGTGCCAGCAGTGGGGGCAGGGGGCGCAATCAGCCCCAGCATTTT
>few|TRBV7-9|NA|TRBJ1-1
CASSLVDGGRAFF
TGTGCCAGCAGCTTAGTTGACGGAGGCAGAGCTTTCTTT
>NA|TRBV19|TRBD2|TRBJ2-6
CASSGLAGDGANVLTF
TGTGCCAGTAGCGGACTAGCGGGGGATGGGGCCAACGTCCTGACTTTC
>NA|TRBV6-1|TRBD2|TRBJ2-7
CASNLWREGREQYF
TGTGCCAGCAATTTATGGCGGGAGGGGAGGGAGCAGTACTTC
>once|TRBV5-8|NA|TRBJ1-5
CASSSGQPNQPQHF
TGTGCCAGCAGCTCGGGACAACCGAATCAGCCCCAGCATTTT